This T cell receptor (beta chain) was profiled in a study of PD-1 blockade in classical Hodgkin lymphoma. Study results and caveats: By C4D1 there was a significant rise in CD4+ TCR diversity but not in CD8+ TCR diversity.

The repertoire was sequenced with immunoSEQ multiplex PCR; TCRdb's copy has only in-frame clones and lacks some. The sample holds approximately 89,000 clones, nearly 85% seen once. In the case of this clone: Its specificity is not known.

The time point denotes: cycle 4 day 1 (C4D1), after 5 to 7 weeks of nivolumab. Every patient relapsed after autologous stem cell transplantation, and brentuximab vedotin exposure varied. V was cut by 4 bases and J by 4 bases, with 15 bases left in between. The germline V gene encodes CDR1 SGHRS and CDR2 YFSETQ. The CDR3 loop spans 15 amino acids. Here the sequenced sample was peripheral blood mononuclear cells (PBMCs), taken before the fourth cycle of nivolumab. The genes are TRBV5-1 and TRBJ2-1; D is perhaps TRBD1 (6 bases). This TCR derives from a human donor with classical Hodgkin lymphoma. CDR3: CASSQDWDNYNEQFF. CDR3 in DNA: TGCGCCAGCAGCCAGGACTGGGACAATTACAATGAGCAGTTCTTC.